What follows are 30 T cell receptor beta chains derived from one specimen sequenced in a study of radiation and T cells in renal cell carcinoma. Time point indicated: baseline pretreatment blood. Documented treatment: 15 Gy SBRT to primary tumor, nephrectomy 4 weeks later. Sequencing was performed with immunoSEQ multiplex PCR; in TCRdb, only in-frame clones are kept and a portion is missing. The data hold 130,000 or so clones, with roughly 84% observed a single time. Specimen: blood, collected from a patient whose treatment included radiotherapy and nephrectomy. The receptors were gathered from a woman between 50 and 59 years old with renal cell carcinoma.

The chain has TRBV6-5 and TRBJ1-1; tentatively, D is TRBD1 (5 bases). Germline-derived CDR1 and CDR2 are MNHEY and SVGAGI. The CDR3 spans 13 residues. V gave up 6 bases and J gave up 4 bases, with 12 bases separating them. The DNA for the CDR3 is TGTGCCAGCAGGACCCCTGGGGGCACTGAAGCTTTCTTT. As protein: CASRTPGGTEAFF.

CDR3 in DNA: TGTGCCAGCAGCTCTTCGAGGGACAGGGGGAGAGGTGAGCAGTTCTTC. Its protein is CASSSSRDRGRGEQFF. The chain is built from TRBV7-8 and TRBJ2-1; 11 nucleotides line up with TRBD1. V gave up 4 bases and J gave up 9 bases; unmatched junction bases: 11. Per germline, CDR1 SGHVS and CDR2 FQNEAQ. This CDR3 contains 16 residues.

This clone has only one observation. This chain links TRBV9 with TRBJ2-3, with 12 bases fitting TRBD2. Per germline, CDR1 SGDLS and CDR2 YYNGEE. V lost 3 bases, J lost 3 bases, and 5 bases stayed unmatched. The CDR3 has 16 amino acids. The CDR3 region has the DNA TGTGCCAGCAGCGAGGGACTAGCGGGTGGGACAGATACGCAGTATTTT. Its protein is CASSEGLAGGTDTQYF.

This rearrangement joins TRBV10-3 to TRBJ2-5; 7 nucleotides line up with TRBD2. CDR1 is ENHRY, CDR2 SYGVKD, per germline. The ends lost 6 bases at V and 2 bases at J; junction bases unmatched: 3. The length of the CDR3 is 13 residues. The CDR3 loop reads CAIRGLFQETQYF. The CDR3 DNA is TGTGCCATCAGGGGACTATTTCAAGAGACCCAGTACTTC.

The V gene is TRBV6-5, the J gene TRBJ1-1, with 7 positions matching TRBD1. Germline V CDR1 and CDR2: MNHEY, SVGAGI. The CDR3 consists of 16 residues. Losses at the gene ends were 3 bases for V and 0 bases for J; bases not matched to a gene: 7. Here the CDR3 DNA reads TGTGCCAGCAGTTATCTCAAGGGGGCTATGAACACTGAAGCTTTCTTT. This sequence encodes CASSYLKGAMNTEAFF.

In its sample, this clone was seen once. The chain combines TRBV19 with TRBJ2-7, with 10 bases fitting TRBD1. From germline, CDR1 is LNHDA and CDR2 SQIVND (reference sequence). J gave up 4 bases and V 8 bases, and 11 bases lay outside the gene matches. CDR3 length: 15 residues. DNA for the CDR3: TGTGCCAGTGTCCCCTCAGGGGACAGGGGATACGAGCAGTACTTC. Its protein product is CASVPSGDRGYEQYF.

CDR3 amino acids: CASSPEPGVTQYF. CDR3 nucleotide sequence: TGTGCCAGCAGCCCCGAGCCAGGGGTCACGCAGTATTTT. The chain uses TRBV7-3 and TRBJ2-3, with D tentatively TRBD1 (6 bases). Trimming left V 5 bases short and J 9 bases short, with 15 bases between. The V gene's germline CDR1 is SGHTA and CDR2 FQGTGA. The CDR3 is made up of 13 amino acids.

This chain links TRBV12-1 with TRBJ2-7; no DNA check was done on the table's D call, TRBD1. TRBV12-1 is a pseudogene. This CDR3 is built from 16 residues. CDR3 sequence: CASSSLLNSGQYEQYF. DNA for the CDR3: TGTGCCAGCAGCTCACTCCTTAACAGTGGCCAGTACGAGCAGTACTTC.

The J gene is TRBJ2-7, the V gene TRBV4-1; D possibly corresponds to TRBD2 (5 bases). CDR1 and CDR2 (germline): MGHRA, YSYEKL. Deletions cut 4 bases from V and 0 bases from J, with 13 bases between. The CDR3 is 15 amino acids. CDR3 sequence (DNA): TGCGCCAGCAGCCTAGAAGAGGGAAGCTCCTACGAGCAGTACTTC. Translated, it gives CASSLEEGSSYEQYF.

This rearrangement joins TRBV6-5 to TRBJ1-1, with D unresolved. This CDR3 comprises 12 residues. Germline loops: CDR1 MNHEY, CDR2 SVGAGI. The V end lost 2 bases, the J end lost 6 bases, and 7 bases lay between the germline ends. CDR3 amino acids: CASSYGLSEAFF. DNA for the CDR3: TGTGCCAGCAGTTACGGCCTCTCTGAAGCTTTCTTT.

The genes are TRBV18 and TRBJ1-1; a possible D gene is TRBD1 (5 bases). The germline gives CDR1 KGHSH, CDR2 LQKENI. Trimming removed 9 bases at V and 5 bases at J, with 16 bases between. The CDR3 extends over 13 amino acids. The CDR3 region has the DNA TGTGCCAGTGTCCAGGGTGTTGAGACTGAAGCTTTCTTT. It translates to CASVQGVETEAFF.

This clone was picked up a small number of times. The chain links TRBV7-3 to TRBJ2-2, with D maybe TRBD1 (6 bases). The V end lost 4 bases, the J end lost 1 base, and 10 bases lay between the germline ends. The CDR3 covers 15 residues. CDR1 is SGHTA, CDR2 FQGTGA, per germline. The CDR3 sequence is CASSSDSLNTGELFF. The CDR3 DNA reads as TGTGCCAGCAGCTCGGACAGCTTGAACACCGGGGAGCTGTTTTTT.

The rearrangement uses TRBV23-1 and TRBJ2-7, with 8 bases identical to TRBD1. TRBV23-1 is noted as an ORF with a role that remains uncertain. The CDR3 is made up of 17 amino acids. After removal of 4 bases from V and 1 base from J, the junction contained 12 bases not matched to a gene. The CDR3 nucleotides are TGCGCCAGCAGTCTCTTGAGGGCGGGACAGGAGTCCTACGAGCAGTACTTC. Protein sequence: CASSLLRAGQESYEQYF.

This sequence joins TRBV5-5 and TRBJ1-1; D unclear. Trimming left V 0 bases short and J 1 base short, with 10 bases between. CDR3 length: 15 amino acids. Germline-derived CDR1 and CDR2 are SGHKS and YYEKEE (reference sequence). The CDR3 loop is CASSLGPAENTEAFF. The CDR3 DNA reads as TGTGCCAGCAGCTTGGGACCAGCCGAGAACACTGAAGCTTTCTTT.

CDR3 bases: TGTGCCAGCAGCCTGACTAGCGGGGGCTACAATGAGCAGTTCTTC. This codes for CASSLTSGGYNEQFF. The chain has TRBV7-9 and TRBJ2-1, with TRBD2 identical over 12 bases. The CDR3 has 15 amino acids. CDR1 and CDR2 (germline): SEHNR, FQNEAQ (reference sequence). V lost 5 bases and J lost 3; bases outside the gene matches: 2.

This chain links TRBV7-2 with TRBJ2-1; D not certain. Germline CDR1 and CDR2: SGHTA and FQGNSA. V lost 4 bases to trimming and J lost 5 bases, with 9 bases between them. This CDR3 comprises 13 residues. CDR3 sequence: CASSSSPNNEQFF. In nucleotides, the CDR3 is TGTGCCAGCAGCTCCTCTCCCAACAATGAGCAGTTCTTC.

This chain joins TRBV29-1 and TRBJ2-2, with D possibly being TRBD1 (6 bases). V lost 5 bases, J lost 5 bases, and 21 bases lay in between. There are 16 residues in the CDR3. Germline CDR1 reads SQVTM; CDR2 reads ANQGSEA. CDR3 nucleotide sequence: TGCAGCGTTTCCCTACAGGGCCACTCTGAGACCGGGGAGCTGTTTTTT. Protein: CSVSLQGHSETGELFF.

V gene TRBV7-8 combines with J gene TRBJ2-2, with a weak D call TRBD2 (6 bases). Germline V gives CDR1 SGHVS, CDR2 FQNEAQ. Trimming stripped 6 bases from V and 0 bases from J, with 11 bases between. The CDR3 totals 15 residues. The CDR3 here is CASRRDGSNTGELFF. The CDR3 DNA reads as TGTGCCAGCAGGCGGGACGGCTCGAACACCGGGGAGCTGTTTTTT.

The gene calls are TRBV7-2 and TRBJ1-1; no clear D gene. The V end lost 1 base, the J end lost 8 bases, and 17 bases lay between the germline ends. CDR1 and CDR2 from the germline V gene are SGHTA and FQGNSA. The CDR3 is 15 amino acids. The CDR3 is CASSLGGSGYREAFF. CDR3 DNA sequence: TGTGCCAGCAGCTTAGGAGGTTCGGGGTATAGGGAAGCTTTCTTT.

The chain joins TRBV7-2 to TRBJ2-5; D is undetermined. The CDR3 has 14 amino acids. From germline, CDR1 is SGHTA and CDR2 FQGNSA. V was cut by 3 bases and J by 0 bases, with 8 bases left in between. The CDR3 protein is CASSFNRDQETQYF. For the CDR3, the DNA is TGTGCCAGCAGCTTTAACCGGGACCAAGAGACCCAGTACTTC.

The table lists this clone with a count of one. The chain combines TRBV2 with TRBJ1-1; no firm D call. CDR1 and CDR2 (germline): SNHLY, FYNNEI. The CDR3 runs to 15 residues. Trimming removed 4 bases from V and 4 bases from J, with 16 bases in between. The CDR3 nucleotides read TGTGCCAGCAGTGGGTACAGACACGGCAGCACTGAAGCTTTCTTT. Its protein is CASSGYRHGSTEAFF.

V gene TRBV7-9 combines with J gene TRBJ2-5, with D maybe TRBD1 (6 bases). V dropped 0 bases and J dropped 1 base, with 12 bases sitting between them. The CDR3 totals 16 residues. The germline CDR1 and CDR2 sequences are SEHNR and FQNEAQ (reference sequence). CDR3 nucleotide sequence: TGTGCCAGCAGCTTAGCGCTTGACAGGATCCAAGAGACCCAGTACTTC. This gives the protein CASSLALDRIQETQYF.

DNA for the CDR3: TGTGCCAGCTCACTTTCTACGGGAGACGCTGAAGCTTTCTTT. As protein: CASSLSTGDAEAFF. V and J are TRBV18 and TRBJ1-1; D is ambiguous. The V end was cut by 4 bases, the J end by 6 bases, with 15 bases between. In germline, CDR1 is KGHSH, CDR2 LQKENI. The CDR3 extends over 14 amino acids.

The chain combines TRBV2 with TRBJ2-5; D possibly matches TRBD1 or TRBD2 (5 bases each). Germline V CDR1 and CDR2: SNHLY, FYNNEI. There are 16 residues in the CDR3. The ends were cut back, 1 base at V and 2 bases at J, with 14 bases in the middle. The CDR3 nucleotides are TGTGCCAGCAGTGAAGAAGGGACCGGGTTTCAAGAGACCCAGTACTTC. This codes for CASSEEGTGFQETQYF.

This rearrangement joins TRBV19 to TRBJ1-1, with 9 bases fitting TRBD1. V shed 5 bases, J shed 12 bases, and the junction held 10 bases outside the gene matches. Germline V lookup: CDR1 LNHDA, CDR2 SQIVND (reference sequence). The CDR3 extends over 13 amino acids. The CDR3 DNA reads TGTGCCAGTAGTCTGCCCGCGACAGGGGGGACTTTCTTT. It specifies CASSLPATGGTFF. The variable domain in full, completed from reference TRBV19 and TRBJ1-1, reads DGGITQSPKYLFRKEGQNVTLSCEQNLNHDAMYWYRQDPGQGLRLIYYSQIVNDFQKGDIAEGYSVSREKKESFPLTVTSAQKNPTAFYLCASSLPATGGTFFGQGTRLTVV.

J is TRBJ2-1 and V is TRBV19, with D possibly TRBD1 on 5 matching bases. V was trimmed by 7 bases and J by 2 bases, leaving 12 bases between them. The germline CDR1 and CDR2 sequences are LNHDA and SQIVND (reference sequence). The CDR3 length is 14 residues. The CDR3 DNA follows: TGTGCCAGTAATAGCCAGGGAACCTACAATGAGCAGTTCTTC. Protein product: CASNSQGTYNEQFF.

V gene TRBV11-2 combines with J gene TRBJ2-3; 7 bases agree with TRBD2. With 4 bases clipped from V and 6 bases from J, the junction kept 7 bases outside the gene matches. Germline V gives CDR1 SGHAT, CDR2 FQNNGV. The CDR3 sequence is 14 residues long. DNA of the CDR3: TGTGCCAGCAGCTCCATGACTAGCTCCGATACGCAGTATTTT. This codes for CASSSMTSSDTQYF.

The rearrangement uses TRBV5-1 and TRBJ1-6, with TRBD1 as a possible D gene (5 bases). Germline values: CDR1 SGHRS, CDR2 YFSETQ. V gave up 2 bases and J gave up 8 bases, with 11 bases separating them. The length of the CDR3 is 14 residues. CDR3 sequence reads: CASSFRVTDSPLHF. DNA for the CDR3: TGCGCCAGCAGCTTCAGGGTAACCGATTCACCCCTCCACTTT.

V gene TRBV2 combines with J gene TRBJ1-2; 7 bases are shared with TRBD1. The trim removed 7 bases at V and 6 bases at J, leaving 8 bases unmatched. Looked up from germline, CDR1 is SNHLY and CDR2 is FYNNEI. CDR3 size: 13 residues. CDR3 region: CASTSDRVNGYTF. The CDR3, as DNA: TGTGCCAGCACATCCGACAGGGTTAATGGCTACACCTTC.

This clone was seen a single time. V is TRBV5-1 and J is TRBJ1-1, with D possibly matching TRBD1 (6 bases). The germline CDR1 and CDR2 sequences are SGHRS and YFSETQ. The CDR3 covers 13 residues. The V end was cut by 4 bases, the J end by 3 bases, with 10 bases between. The CDR3 here is CASSAQGYTEAFF. The DNA of the CDR3 is TGCGCCAGCAGCGCACAGGGATACACTGAAGCTTTCTTT.